Detailed here is one T cell receptor (beta chain). Its antigen remains unidentified. V was clipped by 2 bases and J by 4 bases, with 15 bases between them. This CDR3 spans 15 amino acids. The germline V gene has CDR1 DFQATT and CDR2 SNEGSKA (reference sequence). With molecular barcodes, quantitative 5'-RACE was used to make the TCR beta libraries. TCRdb re-analysed the 5' RACE reads in MiXCR, keeping a single row per CDR3 protein. The sample lists about 27,000 distinct CDR3 sequences; 6.5% to 9.5% were seen once. These data come from a study of CD8 T cells in ankylosing spondylitis. Study results and limitations: The study looked at matched synovial fluid samples from ankylosing spondylitis patients. Disease-linked clones were reported to be significantly enriched there. About 8 highly homologous variants made up a TCR beta motif that seemed to typify ankylosing spondylitis blood.

The chain employs TRBV20-1 and TRBJ2-1, with D maybe TRBD2 (5 bases). The specimen was blood. The clonotype originates from a male donor with ankylosing spondylitis or in good health (not recorded which). The CDR3 loop reads CSARFSRTRYNEQFF. As DNA, the CDR3 is TGCAGTGCTAGATTTTCCCGGACTCGATACAATGAGCAGTTCTTC.